This T cell receptor (beta chain) was recovered during a study of HIV-infected patients and healthy controls. The study's findings and limits: HIV-associated CDR3 frequencies dropped significantly during therapy; CMV-associated ones, mostly rising, changed nonsignificantly.

Germline values: CDR1 LGHDT, CDR2 YNNKEL (reference sequence). V was cut by 0 bases and J by 4 bases, with 16 bases left in between. The CDR3 extends over 16 amino acids. cDNA was made from approximately 0.55 ug RNA using alpha and beta constant primers. Alpha and beta chain libraries were made separately by chain-specific third strand synthesis with multiplexing indices. TCRdb redid the calling of the 5' RACE reads with MiXCR, one entry per CDR3 protein. The profile covers about 9,600 distinct CDR3 sequences, with roughly 7% appearing a single time and around 36% taken by the ten largest. On this clonotype itself: The antigen is not known.

All unsorted peripheral T cells were captured because whole blood was used without fractionation. The chain combines TRBV3-1 with TRBJ2-7, with no clear D. Sequences were derived from blood, sampled before antiretroviral therapy. The origin of this receptor is an adult with HIV infection. The CDR3 sequence is CASSQDLVRLRYEQYF. CDR3 sequence (DNA): TGTGCCAGCAGCCAAGACCTAGTTCGTTTGAGGTACGAGCAGTACTTC.